The clone carrying this TCR beta chain was seen only a few times. The CDR3 runs 15 residues. Trimming left V 0 bases short and J 2 bases short, with 12 bases between. Per germline, CDR1 SGHRS and CDR2 YFSETQ. The data belong to a study of CD8 T cells in Susac syndrome. RNA totalling about 0.45 to 1 ug underwent reverse transcription with random hexamers. Amplification of TCR beta CDR3 was carried out by immunoSEQ multiplex PCR, which covered 54 Vbeta and 13 Jbeta segments. TCRdb independently ran MiXCR on the immunoSEQ multiplex PCR reads; one entry per CDR3 protein. The data hold more than 40,000 distinct CDR3 sequences, with over 85% observed a single time.

The sample taken for sequencing was CD8+ T cells from PBMCs. This receptor was identified in a human donor in good health. The V gene is TRBV5-1, the J gene TRBJ2-7; D gene ambiguous. The CDR3 nucleotides are TGCGCCAGCAGCTTGGCTGAGGATAACCCCTACGAGCAGTACTTC. Protein sequence: CASSLAEDNPYEQYF.